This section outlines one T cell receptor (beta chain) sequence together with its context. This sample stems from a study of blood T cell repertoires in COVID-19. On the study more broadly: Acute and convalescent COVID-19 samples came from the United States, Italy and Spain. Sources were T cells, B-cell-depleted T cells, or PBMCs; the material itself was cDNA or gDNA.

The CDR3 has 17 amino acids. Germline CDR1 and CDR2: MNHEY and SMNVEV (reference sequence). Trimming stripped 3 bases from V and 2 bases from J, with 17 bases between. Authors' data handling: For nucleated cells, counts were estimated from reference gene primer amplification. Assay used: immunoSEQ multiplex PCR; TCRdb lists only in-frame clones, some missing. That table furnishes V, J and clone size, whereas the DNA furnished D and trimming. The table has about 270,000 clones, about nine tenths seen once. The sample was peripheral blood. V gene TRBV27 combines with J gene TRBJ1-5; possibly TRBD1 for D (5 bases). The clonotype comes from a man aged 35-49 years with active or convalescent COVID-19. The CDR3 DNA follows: TGTGCCAGCAGTTTGAAACTGGGGCTGGCCGGCAATCAGCCCCAGCATTTT. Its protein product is CASSLKLGLAGNQPQHF.